This record looks at one T cell receptor (beta chain) sequence and its context. This specimen comes from a study of control samples from healthy donors and cancer patients. TCRdb's table, derived via immunoSEQ multiplex PCR, lists solely in-frame clones and lacks some. The data show around 110,000 clones, 80% to 90% seen once. The CDR3 has 14 residues. Germline V CDR1 and CDR2: MGHRA, YSYEKL. V was trimmed by 3 bases and J by 0 bases, leaving 6 bases between them. The sequencing sample was made of PBMCs. The chain joins TRBV4-1 to TRBJ1-3; tentatively, D is TRBD1 (6 bases). This sequence was found in a woman in her forties or fifties with colorectal cancer. CDR3: CASSQGASGNTIYF. CDR3 coding DNA: TGCGCCAGCAGCCAGGGGGCCTCTGGAAACACCATATATTTT.